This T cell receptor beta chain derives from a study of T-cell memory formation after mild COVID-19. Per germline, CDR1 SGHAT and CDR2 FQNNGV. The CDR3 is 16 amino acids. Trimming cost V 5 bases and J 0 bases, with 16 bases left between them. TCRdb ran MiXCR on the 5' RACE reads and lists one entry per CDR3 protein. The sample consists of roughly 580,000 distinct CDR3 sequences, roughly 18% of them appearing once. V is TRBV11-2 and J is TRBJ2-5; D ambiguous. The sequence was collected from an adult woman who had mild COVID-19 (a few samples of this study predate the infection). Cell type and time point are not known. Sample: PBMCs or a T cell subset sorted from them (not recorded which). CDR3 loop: CASSPGSAMYQETQYF. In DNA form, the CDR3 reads TGTGCCAGCAGCCCCGGGTCGGCAATGTACCAAGAGACCCAGTACTTC.